Listed here are 7 T cell receptor beta chains from one sample, sequenced in a study of cytomegalovirus exposure and HLA in healthy donors. With 60 Vbeta and 13 Jbeta primers, the PCR was carried out. Only in-frame clones appear in the TCRdb table, and some are missing; sequencing was by immunoSEQ multiplex PCR. There are under 100,000 clones in the sample; 60% to 85% occur only once, and roughly 1.9% lies in the top ten. Sequencing was done on a sample of PBMCs. These receptors all stem from a boy between 10 and 17 years old in good health and CMV-seronegative.

The V gene is TRBV4-3, the J gene TRBJ1-6; a weak D match, TRBD1 (5 bases). V gave up 0 bases and J gave up 8 bases, with 11 bases separating them. The CDR3 extends over 15 amino acids. Germline V gives CDR1 LGHNA, CDR2 YSLEER. CDR3 protein: CASSQDLGPYSPLHF. Written as DNA, the CDR3 is TGCGCCAGCAGCCAAGACTTGGGGCCTTATTCACCCCTCCACTTT.

This rearrangement joins TRBV29-1 to TRBJ1-1; no firm D call. V was cut by 3 bases and J by 1 base, with 6 bases left in between. The CDR3 consists of 12 residues. From germline, CDR1 is SQVTM and CDR2 ANQGSEA. CDR3: CSVEQQNTEAFF. The CDR3 nucleotides read TGCAGCGTTGAGCAACAGAACACTGAAGCTTTCTTT. Drawing the rest from reference TRBV29-1 and TRBJ1-1, the complete variable domain is SAVISQKPSRDICQRGTSLTIQCQVDSQVTMMFWYRQQPGQSLTLIATANQGSEATYESGFVIDKFPISRPNLTFSTLTVSNMSPEDSSIYLCSVEQQNTEAFFGQGTRLTVV.

This clone was counted a few times. The chain is built from TRBV6-8 and TRBJ2-2, with TRBD1 matching 11 bases. Germline loops: CDR1 MNHGY, CDR2 SAAAGT. The CDR3 length is 13 residues. Trimming removed 7 bases from V and 6 bases from J; junction bases left unmatched: 1. The CDR3 loop is CASTGQGAGELFF. For the CDR3, the DNA is TGTGCCAGCACGGGACAGGGGGCCGGGGAGCTGTTTTTT.

The chain links TRBV11-1 to TRBJ2-7; D perhaps matches TRBD1 (5 bases). The CDR3 contains 14 residues. V lost 4 bases, J lost 1 base, and 11 bases lay in between. Germline values: CDR1 SGHAT, CDR2 FQDESV (reference sequence). CDR3 in amino acids: CASSSAQGSYEQYF. The CDR3 region has the DNA TGTGCCAGCAGCTCCGCGCAGGGTTCCTACGAGCAGTACTTC.

The chain carries TRBV19 and TRBJ1-5, with D hard to call. Germline CDR1 and CDR2: LNHDA and SQIVND (reference sequence). V shed 7 bases and J shed 1 base, with 8 bases lying between them. The CDR3 consists of 13 residues. The CDR3 nucleotides read TGTGCCAGTAACTTGGTGAGCAATCAGCCCCAGCATTTT. Its translation is CASNLVSNQPQHF.

The chain joins TRBV6-5 to TRBJ2-7; 7 positions agree with TRBD2. This CDR3 has 15 amino acids. V gave up 4 bases and J gave up 1 base; unmatched junction bases: 7. Germline V gene lookup returns CDR1 MNHEY and CDR2 SVGAGI. The DNA for the CDR3 is TGTGCCAGCAGTTCCCGACAGCGGGGTTCCTACGAGCAGTACTTC. The encoded protein is CASSSRQRGSYEQYF.

J is TRBJ1-4 and V is TRBV5-1; TRBD1 is a possible D gene (5 bases). In germline, CDR1 is SGHRS, CDR2 YFSETQ. The CDR3 contains 14 residues. Between the trimmed V and J ends, which lost 4 bases and 4 bases, there was a span of 11 bases. CDR3 sequence (DNA): TGCGCCAGCAGCCCGGGGGGTAGTAATGAAAAACTGTTTTTT. It codes for CASSPGGSNEKLFF.